These 25 T cell receptor beta chains came from one sample sequenced in a study of T cells in localized non-small cell lung cancer. Assay: immunoSEQ multiplex PCR; the TCRdb copy retains only in-frame clones and omits some. Altogether about 9,600 clones are present, roughly 88% being singletons, with the ten largest covering about a sixth. Sequencing was performed on peripheral blood, taken before any cancer treatment. These receptors came from a male donor aged 60 or over with stage III squamous cell lung carcinoma.

This chain connects TRBV19 to TRBJ1-3; 8 bases align to TRBD1. CDR3 length equals 15 residues. Germline V gene lookup returns CDR1 LNHDA and CDR2 SQIVND (reference sequence). Trimming at V came to 4 bases and at J to 2 bases, leaving 4 bases not matched to a gene. CDR3 DNA: TGTGCCAGTAGTACCCCACAGGGGGCTGGAAACACCATATATTTT. Translating it yields CASSTPQGAGNTIYF.

This clone was seen only a few times. The rearrangement links TRBV9 to TRBJ2-1; 10 bases line up with TRBD2. From germline, CDR1 is SGDLS and CDR2 YYNGEE. The CDR3 sequence is 15 residues long. V dropped 3 bases and J dropped 8; count of bases not matched to a gene: 8. In DNA form, the CDR3 reads TGTGCCAGCAGCGATAGGAGCGGGGGGGCCCATGAGCAGTTCTTC. This translates into CASSDRSGGAHEQFF.

The count of this clone is one. The CDR3 reads CASSLPRRAEYYGYTF. The CDR3 nucleotides are TGTGCCAGCAGCCTCCCCCGTAGGGCAGAGTATTATGGCTACACCTTC. The gene calls are TRBV5-6 and TRBJ1-2; D not resolved. The CDR3 loop spans 16 amino acids. V gave up 4 bases and J gave up 5 bases, with 21 bases separating them. Looked up from germline, CDR1 is SGHDT and CDR2 is YYEEEE.

This chain links TRBV7-2 with TRBJ2-3; 10 bases line up with TRBD2. Germline V gene lookup returns CDR1 SGHTA and CDR2 FQGNSA. This CDR3 region has 16 residues. J was trimmed by 7 bases and V by 4 bases; bases with no gene match: 11. In nucleotides, the CDR3 is TGTGCCAGCAGCTCCCGCAGCGGGGGGGCCATGTATACGCAGTATTTT. As protein: CASSSRSGGAMYTQYF.

V usage is TRBV5-1 and J usage is TRBJ1-1; D gene uncertain. Germline assignment: CDR1 SGHRS and CDR2 YFSETQ. The CDR3 sequence is 16 residues long. With 4 bases removed from V and 0 bases from J, the gap between germline ends came to 16 bases. The CDR3 DNA reads TGCGCCAGCAGCCCGGTGGCCTCACGAATGAACACTGAAGCTTTCTTT. This gives the protein CASSPVASRMNTEAFF.

V usage is TRBV5-1 and J usage is TRBJ1-2; TRBD1 might be the D (6 bases). Per the germline V gene, CDR1 is SGHRS and CDR2 is YFSETQ. V was trimmed by 4 bases and J by 5 bases, leaving 15 bases between them. The CDR3 length is 14 residues. The CDR3 sequence is CASSPEGQRYGYTF. The CDR3 region has the DNA TGCGCCAGCAGCCCCGAAGGACAGCGGTATGGCTACACCTTC. Full variable domain (remainder filled in from reference TRBV5-1 and TRBJ1-2): KAGVTQTPRYLIKTRGQQVTLSCSPISGHRSVSWYQQTPGQGLQFLFEYFSETQRNKGNFPGRFSGRQFSNSRSEMNVSTLELGDSALYLCASSPEGQRYGYTFGSGTRLTVV.

The chain combines TRBV9 with TRBJ2-1; 12 bases are shared with TRBD2. Germline trimming cut 1 base from V and 0 bases from J; bases unmatched to any gene: 2. The CDR3 contains 17 residues. Germline CDR1 reads SGDLS; CDR2 reads YYNGEE. The CDR3 DNA reads TGTGCCAGCAGCGTAACTAGCGGGAGGAGCTCCTACAATGAGCAGTTCTTC. This gives the protein CASSVTSGRSSYNEQFF.

The chain has TRBV25-1 and TRBJ2-4; 8 positions match TRBD1. Trimming at V came to 8 bases and at J to 7 bases, leaving 4 bases not matched to a gene. Germline CDR1 reads MGHDK; CDR2 reads SYGVNS. This CDR3 has 12 residues. CDR3 residues: CASRDRMNIQYF. The CDR3 DNA reads as TGTGCCAGCCGGGACAGGATGAACATTCAGTACTTC. The whole variable domain, remainder taken from reference TRBV25-1 and TRBJ2-4, is EADIYQTPRYLVIGTGKKITLECSQTMGHDKMYWYQQDPGMELHLIHYSYGVNSTEKGDLSSESTVSRIRTEHFPLTLESARPSHTSQYLCASRDRMNIQYFGAGTRLSVL.

This clone was recorded a few times. The chain combines TRBV19 with TRBJ1-5, with D tentatively TRBD1 (6 bases). V lost 7 bases to trimming and J lost 0 bases, with 13 bases between them. CDR3 length: 15 amino acids. CDR1 is LNHDA and CDR2 is SQIVND in the germline V gene (reference sequence). In DNA, the CDR3 is TGTGCCAGTAACAGGGATCAAAATAGCAATCAGCCCCAGCATTTT. Residues: CASNRDQNSNQPQHF.

J is TRBJ2-3 and V is TRBV7-3, with D possibly matching TRBD1 (5 bases). Trimming removed 1 base at V and 5 bases at J, with 10 bases between. This CDR3 spans 14 amino acids. In germline, CDR1 is SGHTA, CDR2 FQGTGA. The chain's CDR3 is CASSLRGQGDTQYF. The CDR3 DNA follows: TGTGCCAGCAGCTTAAGGGGCCAGGGAGATACGCAGTATTTT.

This clone was seen only a few times. The chain carries TRBV29-1 and TRBJ2-1; D may correspond to TRBD1 or TRBD2 (5 bases each). Trimming removed 7 bases at V and 5 bases at J, with 15 bases between. The CDR3 is 13 amino acids. The germline CDR1 and CDR2 sequences are SQVTM and ANQGSEA. The CDR3 region is CSARDGANNEQFF. As DNA, the CDR3 is TGCAGCGCAAGAGACGGGGCCAACAATGAGCAGTTCTTC.

The chain is built from TRBV9 and TRBJ2-2; no clear D. V lost 3 bases to trimming and J lost 5 bases, with 20 bases between them. In germline, CDR1 is SGDLS, CDR2 YYNGEE. This CDR3 contains 17 residues. In DNA form, the CDR3 reads TGTGCCAGCAGCGCATCAGTCAGGACGGGCCGAACCGGGGAGCTGTTTTTT. Translation: CASSASVRTGRTGELFF.

V is TRBV28 and J is TRBJ1-5; possible D gene TRBD1, 5 bases. Looked up from germline, CDR1 is MDHEN and CDR2 is SYDVKM. The CDR3 totals 15 residues. Trimming took 1 base from V and 3 from J, leaving 10 bases between them. CDR3 coding DNA: TGTGCCAGCAGTTTATTGCAGGGAACCAATCAGCCCCAGCATTTT. Translation gives CASSLLQGTNQPQHF.

J is TRBJ2-1 and V is TRBV9, with TRBD2 as a possible D gene (5 bases). The V end lost 0 bases, the J end lost 3 bases, and 13 bases lay between the germline ends. The CDR3 is made up of 16 amino acids. CDR1 and CDR2 (germline): SGDLS, YYNGEE. CDR3 DNA: TGTGCCAGCAGCGTAGCTAATGGCGGGCTCTACAATGAGCAGTTCTTC. Encoded protein: CASSVANGGLYNEQFF. Full variable domain (outside the CDR3, taken from reference TRBV9 and TRBJ2-1): DSGVTQTPKHLITATGQRVTLRCSPRSGDLSVYWYQQSLDQGLQFLIQYYNGEERAKGNILERFSAQQFPDLHSELNLSSLELGDSALYFCASSVANGGLYNEQFFGPGTRLTVL.

The table lists this clone with a count of one. The chain couples TRBV30 to TRBJ2-3; 13 positions agree with TRBD2. The CDR3 has 17 residues. The V and J ends lost 0 bases and 4 bases, in that order; junction bases with no gene match: 7. Germline assignment: CDR1 GTSNPN and CDR2 SVGIG (reference sequence). CDR3 region: CAWSVTLTSGGADTQYF. CDR3 nucleotides: TGTGCCTGGAGTGTAACCCTTACTAGCGGGGGGGCAGATACGCAGTATTTT.

This chain links TRBV28 with TRBJ2-6, with D unresolved. Germline-derived CDR1 and CDR2 are MDHEN and SYDVKM. This CDR3 contains 9 residues. V was cut by 9 bases and J by 12 bases, with 6 bases left in between. CDR3 amino acids: CASGSVLTF. Here the CDR3 DNA reads TGTGCCAGTGGGTCCGTCCTGACTTTC.

The chain recombines TRBV9 with TRBJ2-3; D gene uncertain. Germline V lookup: CDR1 SGDLS, CDR2 YYNGEE. The CDR3 covers 15 residues. V lost 4 bases, J lost 5 bases, and 17 bases lay in between. The CDR3 bases are TGTGCCAGCAGCTCCCTAGGAAGGACCGAAGATACGCAGTATTTT. Translating gives CASSSLGRTEDTQYF.

The gene calls are TRBV2 and TRBJ2-3, with 13 nucleotides matching TRBD2. The CDR3 spans 16 residues. With V trimmed by 6 bases and J by 5 bases, 8 bases remained unmatched. Germline V gene data show CDR1 as SNHLY and CDR2 as FYNNEI. The CDR3 nucleotides are TGTGCCAGCAGGTCCACTAGCGGGGGGGCCAAAGATACGCAGTATTTT. Protein product: CASRSTSGGAKDTQYF.

The rearrangement joins TRBV5-5 to TRBJ1-5, with D maybe TRBD1 (5 bases). CDR1 SGHKS and CDR2 YYEKEE come from the germline V gene (reference sequence). Between the trimmed V and J ends, which lost 0 bases and 2 bases, there was a span of 6 bases. The length of the CDR3 is 14 residues. The CDR3 reads CASSLAGGNQPQHF. The CDR3, as DNA: TGTGCCAGCAGCTTGGCGGGGGGCAATCAGCCCCAGCATTTT. Full variable domain (rest looked up from reference TRBV5-5 and TRBJ1-5): DAGVTQSPTHLIKTRGQQVTLRCSPISGHKSVSWYQQVLGQGPQFIFQYYEKEERGRGNFPDRFSARQFPNYSSELNVNALLLGDSALYLCASSLAGGNQPQHFGDGTRLSIL.

Comment on this clone: At one end the junction does not follow the germline gene, possibly because of a read error. CDR3 nucleotides: TGTGCTAGCAGCAAGGACAGGGGGTCCGGGGAGCTGTTTTTT. Protein sequence: CASSKDRGSGELFF. The chain combines TRBV7-7 with TRBJ2-2; TRBD1 matches 10 bases. Germline CDR1 and CDR2: SSHAT and FNYEAQ (reference sequence). The CDR3 is 14 residues long.

V and J are TRBV19 and TRBJ1-2; D gene uncertain. This CDR3 comprises 11 residues. Per germline, CDR1 LNHDA and CDR2 SQIVND (reference sequence). Trimming pared 6 bases from V and 3 bases from J, leaving 5 bases between. The CDR3 nucleotides read TGTGCCAGTAGAGTCCACTATGGCTACACCTTC. This translates into CASRVHYGYTF.

This clone appeared once. The V gene is TRBV6-6, the J gene TRBJ2-7; D perhaps matches TRBD1 (5 bases). The CDR3 is made up of 14 amino acids. The germline V and J ends were trimmed by 4 bases and 0 bases, with 10 bases remaining between them. CDR1 and CDR2 (germline): MNHNY, SVGAGI (reference sequence). The chain's CDR3 is CASSWGANSYEQYF. CDR3 nucleotides: TGTGCCAGCAGTTGGGGCGCGAACTCCTACGAGCAGTACTTC.

The V gene is TRBV7-8, the J gene TRBJ1-4; tentative D call: TRBD1 (6 bases). V was shortened by 1 base and J by 7 bases, with 13 bases between the two germline ends. Looked up from germline, CDR1 is SGHVS and CDR2 is FQNEAQ. The CDR3 length is 15 residues. The CDR3 DNA follows: TGTGCCAGCAGCTTAGTATGGGGGCTTGGTGAAAAACTGTTTTTT. This codes for CASSLVWGLGEKLFF.

V is TRBV5-4 and J is TRBJ1-3; the D is unclear. Germline CDR1 SGHNT, CDR2 YYREEE (reference sequence). Trimming pared 1 base from V and 0 bases from J, leaving 2 bases between. The length of the CDR3 is 13 residues. CDR3 amino acids: CASSLYSGNTIYF. The CDR3 region has the DNA TGTGCCAGCAGCTTGTACTCTGGAAACACCATATATTTT.

This chain uses TRBV7-6 with TRBJ1-5; D gene ambiguous. The V and J ends lost 1 base and 1 base respectively, with 8 bases between them. The CDR3 extends over 15 amino acids. Germline loops: CDR1 SGHVS, CDR2 FNYEAQ. The CDR3 reads CASSLGGQSNQPQHF. The CDR3 coding sequence is TGTGCCAGCAGCTTAGGAGGGCAGAGCAATCAGCCCCAGCATTTT.